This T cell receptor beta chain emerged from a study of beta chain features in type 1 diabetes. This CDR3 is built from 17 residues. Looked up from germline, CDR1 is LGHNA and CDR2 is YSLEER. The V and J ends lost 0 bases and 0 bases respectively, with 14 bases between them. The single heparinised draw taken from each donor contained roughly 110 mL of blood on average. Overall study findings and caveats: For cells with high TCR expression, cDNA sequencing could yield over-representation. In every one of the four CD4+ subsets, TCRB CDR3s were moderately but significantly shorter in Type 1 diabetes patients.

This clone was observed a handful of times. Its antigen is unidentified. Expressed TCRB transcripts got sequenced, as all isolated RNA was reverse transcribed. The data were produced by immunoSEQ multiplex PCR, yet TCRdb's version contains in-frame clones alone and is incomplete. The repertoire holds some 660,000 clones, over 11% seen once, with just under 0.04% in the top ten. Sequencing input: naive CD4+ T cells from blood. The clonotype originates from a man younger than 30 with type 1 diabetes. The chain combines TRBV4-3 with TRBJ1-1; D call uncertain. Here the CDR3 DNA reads TGCGCCAGCAGCCAAGATTGGCGGGGTAAAATGAACACTGAAGCTTTCTTT. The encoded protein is CASSQDWRGKMNTEAFF.